What follows describes a single T cell receptor beta chain. Its antigen is currently unknown. From germline, CDR1 is SEHNR and CDR2 FQNEAQ (reference sequence). V dropped 5 bases and J dropped 3 bases, with 17 bases sitting between them. There are 15 residues in the CDR3. This entry belongs to a study of OX40 agonist ivuxolimab in advanced cancers. Findings and caveats of the study: Also present in some nonresponders was a low level of normalized T-cell clonal expansion.

The table came from immunoSEQ multiplex PCR; TCRdb's copy has only in-frame clones and leaves some out. In the table there are 40,000 to 55,000 clones, less than 90% of which are singletons. The chain joins TRBV7-9 to TRBJ2-7; D possibly corresponds to TRBD1 (6 bases). The sample consisted of CD4+ or CD8+ T cells sorted from blood, taken in a trial of the OX40 agonist ivuxolimab. The sequence derives from an adult with an advanced solid tumor such as melanoma, head and neck, liver or kidney cancer. CDR3 coding DNA: TGTGCCAGCAGCGCAGGGTGGGGGCAGATCTACGAGCAGTACTTC. Protein: CASSAGWGQIYEQYF.